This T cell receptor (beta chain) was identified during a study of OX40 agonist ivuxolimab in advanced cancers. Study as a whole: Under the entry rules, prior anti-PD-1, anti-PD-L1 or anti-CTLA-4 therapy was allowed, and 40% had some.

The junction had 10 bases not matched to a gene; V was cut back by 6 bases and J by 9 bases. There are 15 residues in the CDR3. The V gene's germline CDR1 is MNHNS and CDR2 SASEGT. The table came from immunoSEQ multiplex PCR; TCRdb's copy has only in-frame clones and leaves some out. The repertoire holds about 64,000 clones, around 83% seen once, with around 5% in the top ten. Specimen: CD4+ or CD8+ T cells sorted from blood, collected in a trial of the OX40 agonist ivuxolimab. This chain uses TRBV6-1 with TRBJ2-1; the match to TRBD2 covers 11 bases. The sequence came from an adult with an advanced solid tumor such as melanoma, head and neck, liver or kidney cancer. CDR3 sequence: CASRELSGGAPEQFF. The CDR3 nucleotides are TGTGCCAGCAGAGAACTTAGCGGGGGGGCCCCTGAGCAGTTCTTC.